A single sample gave rise to the 29 T cell receptor beta chains below, sequenced in a study of T-cell reconstitution after alpha-beta-depleted transplantation in children. TCRbeta library construction was performed incorporating unique molecular identifiers. One entry per CDR3 protein results from TCRdb running MiXCR on the PCR reads. The sample records about a million distinct CDR3 sequences, about 29% being singletons. This material consisted of PBMCs, mostly from graft donor cells, taken 360 days after TCRalphabeta/CD19-depleted stem cell transplant. The receptor source for this set is a boy younger than two who had a stem cell transplant for SCID, so the T cells may come from the graft donor.

This chain connects TRBV10-3 to TRBJ2-1; 11 bases line up with TRBD1. The germline V gene encodes CDR1 ENHRY and CDR2 SYGVKD. This CDR3 has 16 amino acids. Losses at the gene ends were 3 bases for V and 8 bases for J; bases not matched to a gene: 9. CDR3: CAISELGQGARYEQFF. DNA for the CDR3: TGTGCCATCAGTGAATTAGGACAGGGGGCGAGGTATGAGCAGTTCTTC.

This clonotype has just a few counts. The chain carries TRBV4-2 and TRBJ1-4; D unresolved. The germline V gene has CDR1 LGHNA and CDR2 YNFKEQ. The CDR3 covers 15 residues. Trimming stripped 0 bases from V and 4 bases from J, with 9 bases between. The CDR3 DNA sequence: TGTGCCAGCAGCCAAGATTCCATTGGTAATGAAAAACTGTTTTTT. It is translated as CASSQDSIGNEKLFF.

V and J are TRBV6-1 and TRBJ2-5; no firm D call. The CDR3 is 15 residues long. The germline V gene encodes CDR1 MNHNS and CDR2 SASEGT. V shed 3 bases and J shed 5 bases, with 16 bases lying between them. The CDR3 region has the DNA TGTGCCAGCAGTGATTCTAACCTCGTAGGGGAGACCCAGTACTTC. Its protein is CASSDSNLVGETQYF.

This clonotype was found many times. This chain joins TRBV5-1 and TRBJ2-3, with TRBD2 identical over 11 bases. The CDR3 spans 17 residues. The J segment lost 2 bases and the V segment lost 1 base, leaving 6 bases of the junction unmatched. Germline V gene sequence: CDR1 SGHRS, CDR2 YFSETQ. Here the CDR3 DNA reads TGCGCCAGCAGCTTGCCCTTAGCGGGGGGGATCACAGATACGCAGTATTTT. The encoded protein is CASSLPLAGGITDTQYF.

This clonotype has ten or more counts. J is TRBJ1-3 and V is TRBV5-6; D not certain. The V and J ends lost 1 base and 0 bases respectively, with 8 bases between them. The CDR3 runs to 15 residues. From germline, CDR1 is SGHDT and CDR2 YYEEEE. CDR3 nucleotides: TGTGCCAGCAGCTTGAACCCGGCCTCTGGAAACACCATATATTTT. Protein sequence: CASSLNPASGNTIYF.

The chain employs TRBV12-3 or TRBV12-4 and TRBJ1-6; a weak D match, TRBD1 (5 bases). The V and J ends lost 6 bases and 8 bases respectively, with 17 bases between them. The CDR3 has 15 amino acids. The CDR3 region is CASSLRGTLYSPLHF. The CDR3 bases are TGTGCCAGCAGCTTAAGGGGCACTCTGTATTCACCCCTCCACTTT.

The chain uses TRBV12-3 or TRBV12-4 and TRBJ1-1; D is unclear. This CDR3 spans 16 amino acids. Trimming pared 3 bases from V and 2 bases from J, leaving 16 bases between. Here the CDR3 reads CASSFVVRTVNTEAFF. The CDR3 DNA sequence: TGTGCCAGCAGTTTCGTGGTCCGTACAGTTAACACTGAAGCTTTCTTT.

This clonotype has only a few counts. The V call is TRBV29-1, the J call TRBJ2-4; weak D call: TRBD2 (5 bases). CDR1 and CDR2 (germline): SQVTM, ANQGSEA. V dropped 7 bases and J dropped 5 bases, with 12 bases sitting between them. The CDR3 sequence is 12 residues long. CDR3: CSGGPDQNIQYF. The CDR3, as DNA: TGCAGCGGAGGGCCGGACCAAAACATTCAGTACTTC.

This clonotype was recorded a few times. The chain recombines TRBV6-1 with TRBJ2-3, with TRBD2 identical over 14 bases. This CDR3 is built from 17 residues. The germline V gene has CDR1 MNHNS and CDR2 SASEGT. The junction had 7 bases not matched to a gene; V was cut back by 6 bases and J by 2 bases. DNA for the CDR3: TGTGCCAGCAGCAGACTAGCGGGGGGGCCTCACACAGATACGCAGTATTTT. Amino acids: CASSRLAGGPHTDTQYF.

This clonotype was seen more than once but under ten times. This rearrangement joins TRBV6-2 or TRBV6-3 to TRBJ2-1; weak D call: TRBD2 (7 bases). From germline, CDR1 is MNHEY and CDR2 SVGEGT. V shed 0 bases and J shed 10 bases, with 13 bases lying between them. There are 14 residues in the CDR3. CDR3 DNA: TGTGCCAGCAGTTACTCGAGGCCGGGGGGCGAGCAGTTCTTC. Its protein is CASSYSRPGGEQFF.

This clonotype was seen at least ten times. The chain couples TRBV3-1 to TRBJ2-7, with 10 bases that match TRBD1. J was trimmed by 5 bases and V by 4 bases; bases with no gene match: 5. The CDR3 covers 14 residues. CDR1 LGHDT and CDR2 YNNKEL come from the germline V gene (reference sequence). CDR3 loop: CASSRTGGRNEQYF. The CDR3 DNA is TGTGCCAGCAGCCGGACAGGGGGAAGGAACGAGCAGTACTTC.

In its sample, this clonotype was seen a few times. This sequence joins TRBV2 and TRBJ2-7; possible D gene TRBD1, 5 bases. V was cut by 2 bases and J by 4 bases, with 9 bases left in between. CDR1 SNHLY and CDR2 FYNNEI come from the germline V gene. This CDR3 has 13 residues. CDR3 sequence: CASSEIRAYEQYF. In DNA form, the CDR3 reads TGTGCCAGCAGTGAAATCAGGGCGTACGAGCAGTACTTC.

The chain combines TRBV12-3 or TRBV12-4 with TRBJ2-1; a possible D gene is TRBD2 (5 bases). The CDR3 has 16 amino acids. V was pared by 5 bases and J by 3 bases, with 17 bases between. The CDR3 DNA reads TGTGCCAGCAGTCCTTCAATCTGGACTGTCTACAATGAGCAGTTCTTC. Its translation is CASSPSIWTVYNEQFF.

CDR3 in amino acids: CASSYYGLEAFF. The DNA for the CDR3 is TGTGCCAGCAGCTATTACGGCCTTGAAGCTTTCTTT. The rearrangement joins TRBV7-9 to TRBJ1-1; no clear D. CDR3 length equals 12 residues. Germline assignment: CDR1 SEHNR and CDR2 FQNEAQ (reference sequence). Trimming removed 4 bases from V and 7 bases from J, with 10 bases in between. The variable domain in full, completed from reference TRBV7-9 and TRBJ1-1, reads DTGVSQNPRHKITKRGQNVTFRCDPISEHNRLYWYRQTLGQGPEFLTYFQNEAQLEKSRLLSDRFSAERPKGSFSTLEIQRTEQGDSAMYLCASSYYGLEAFFGQGTRLTVV.

This CDR3 is CASSLASMNTEAFF. In nucleotides, the CDR3 is TGTGCCAGCAGTTTAGCCAGCATGAACACTGAAGCTTTCTTT. The J gene is TRBJ1-1, the V gene TRBV12-3 or TRBV12-4; D gene uncertain. CDR3 length: 14 residues. Trimming took 0 bases from V and 0 from J, leaving 5 bases between them.

The chain is built from TRBV5-1 and TRBJ2-7, with D tentatively TRBD1 (5 bases). Trimming took 4 bases from V and 3 from J, leaving 11 bases between them. This CDR3 is 13 amino acids long. CDR1 and CDR2 from the germline V gene are SGHRS and YFSETQ. The CDR3 DNA is TGCGCCAGCAGCCATACAGGTTACTACGAGCAGTACTTC. As protein: CASSHTGYYEQYF.

This clonotype was seen a few times. The chain has TRBV2 and TRBJ2-3; D call uncertain. The CDR3 contains 14 residues. V lost 7 bases to trimming and J lost 1 base, with 12 bases between them. Germline V lookup: CDR1 SNHLY, CDR2 FYNNEI. CDR3 region: CASTRWRGTDTQYF. CDR3 nucleotides: TGTGCCAGCACGCGTTGGCGAGGCACAGATACGCAGTATTTT.

The chain has TRBV10-3 and TRBJ2-3; D is ambiguous. CDR1 ENHRY and CDR2 SYGVKD come from the germline V gene. V was clipped by 6 bases and J by 6 bases, with 19 bases between them. This CDR3 region has 15 residues. The CDR3 region has the DNA TGTGCCATCAGCCCCGAGCTCCTGGGGTCGGATACGCAGTATTTT. Encoded protein: CAISPELLGSDTQYF.

This clonotype was seen a few times. The V call is TRBV12-3 or TRBV12-4, the J call TRBJ1-5; possibly TRBD1 for D (6 bases). The CDR3 is made up of 17 amino acids. Between the trimmed V and J ends, which lost 4 bases and 1 base, there was a span of 17 bases. As DNA, the CDR3 is TGTGCCAGCAGTTCCGGGGCCAGGGACAAGAGCAATCAGCCCCAGCATTTT. It codes for CASSSGARDKSNQPQHF.

V is TRBV5-1 and J is TRBJ2-2; D is unclear. CDR1 and CDR2 from the germline V gene are SGHRS and YFSETQ. The CDR3 sequence is 13 residues long. V lost 4 bases and J 8 bases, leaving 12 bases between the germline ends. This CDR3 is CASSPAARGELFF. The CDR3, as DNA: TGCGCCAGCAGCCCGGCGGCTCGTGGGGAGCTGTTTTTT.

This clonotype was detected a few times. This chain connects TRBV7-8 to TRBJ2-2, with TRBD1 matching 11 bases. CDR1 and CDR2 (germline): SGHVS, FQNEAQ. V was clipped by 5 bases and J by 7 bases; unmatched bases: 6. The CDR3 loop spans 15 amino acids. The CDR3 region has the DNA TGTGCCAGCAGCCCGGGACAGGGGGACATCGGGGAGCTGTTTTTT. It translates to CASSPGQGDIGELFF.

This clonotype has more than one count but fewer than ten. CDR3 loop: CASSVAGTSRETQYF. DNA of the CDR3: TGTGCCAGCAGCGTAGCAGGGACTAGCCGGGAGACCCAGTACTTC. This chain connects TRBV9 to TRBJ2-5, with TRBD2 matching over 9 bases. V was pared by 0 bases and J by 5 bases, with 5 bases of the junction left unmatched. This CDR3 spans 15 amino acids. In germline, CDR1 is SGDLS, CDR2 YYNGEE.

This chain links TRBV4-3 with TRBJ2-3, with 9 bases fitting TRBD1. The germline V gene has CDR1 LGHNA and CDR2 YSLEER. After removal of 1 base from V and 4 bases from J, the junction contained 6 bases not matched to a gene. CDR3 length equals 16 residues. As DNA, the CDR3 is TGCGCCAGCAGCCAAGTAACAGGGGGCGCGTCAGATACGCAGTATTTT. Its protein product is CASSQVTGGASDTQYF.

CDR3 DNA sequence: TGTGCCAGCAGCCAGGTACCCTCTGGGGCCAACGTCCTGACTTTC. This codes for CASSQVPSGANVLTF. The V and J genes are TRBV3-1 and TRBJ2-6; D not certain. CDR1 is LGHDT and CDR2 is YNNKEL in the germline V gene (reference sequence). The ends were cut back, 3 bases at V and 0 bases at J, with 6 bases in the middle. The CDR3 loop spans 15 amino acids.

At least ten counts were recorded for this clonotype. J is TRBJ1-5 and V is TRBV12-3 or TRBV12-4; D gene uncertain. The CDR3 loop spans 13 amino acids. The ends were cut back, 1 base at V and 7 bases at J, with 8 bases in the middle. CDR3 residues: CASSLGQDQPQHF. Here the CDR3 DNA reads TGTGCCAGCAGTTTAGGGCAGGACCAGCCCCAGCATTTT.

This clonotype has just a few counts. The chain carries TRBV10-3 and TRBJ2-3; no clear D. CDR3 length: 16 amino acids. Germline V CDR1 and CDR2: ENHRY, SYGVKD. V lost 2 bases and J 1 base, leaving 13 bases between the germline ends. The CDR3 region is CAISERLSVGTDTQYF. The CDR3 DNA sequence: TGTGCCATCAGTGAGCGCCTCTCCGTTGGCACAGATACGCAGTATTTT.

The chain carries TRBV20-1 and TRBJ2-4; D uncertain. Looked up from germline, CDR1 is DFQATT and CDR2 is SNEGSKA (reference sequence). The CDR3 is made up of 14 amino acids. With 2 bases removed from V and 2 bases from J, the gap between germline ends came to 10 bases. The CDR3 sequence is CSARRRDTKNIQYF. The CDR3 DNA reads TGCAGTGCTAGACGTAGAGACACCAAAAACATTCAGTACTTC.

CDR3 nucleotide sequence: TGTGCCAGCAGTCCCCGGGGGACCTATAATTCACCCCTCCACTTT. It yields the protein CASSPRGTYNSPLHF. The chain couples TRBV6-1 to TRBJ1-6, with D perhaps TRBD1 (5 bases). CDR3 length: 15 amino acids. Trimming stripped 5 bases from V and 2 bases from J, with 10 bases between. Germline V gene lookup returns CDR1 MNHNS and CDR2 SASEGT.

V is TRBV3-1 and J is TRBJ2-5; no reliable D call. V was shortened by 6 bases and J by 5 bases, with 7 bases between the two germline ends. CDR3 length equals 11 residues. Germline V gene sequence: CDR1 LGHDT, CDR2 YNNKEL (reference sequence). CDR3 sequence: CASRRMETQYF. CDR3 sequence (DNA): TGTGCCAGCAGGAGGATGGAGACCCAGTACTTC.